The clone carrying this T cell receptor beta chain was recorded many times. The antigen remains undetermined. Healthy individuals of Caucasian origin from Russia, aged roughly 6 to 95, served as donors. Extracted total RNA amounted to at least 5.5 micrograms for each sample. Sample-barcoded 5' priming and a J-beta primer mix drove a second PCR of 7 to 11 cycles. TCRdb analysed the 5' RACE reads with MiXCR anew, one entry per CDR3 protein. The sample contains some 900,000 distinct CDR3 sequences, approximately 49% of which appear only once. This sample is drawn from a study of blood T cells in healthy people across ages. CDR1 and CDR2 from the germline V gene are SNHLY and FYNNEI. The V and J ends lost 8 bases and 6 bases respectively, with 9 bases between them. This CDR3 region has 11 residues. Whole-study findings and limits: Whereas aged donors had fewer naive CD4+ cells, long-lived donors had more of them and higher diversity.

The sample consisted of blood. The chain uses TRBV2 and TRBJ2-3, with D perhaps TRBD2 (6 bases). The clonotype comes from a man aged 25 to 45 in good health. CDR3 nucleotides: TGTGCCAGCGGACTACCCGATACGCAGTATTTT. Translating gives CASGLPDTQYF.